This T cell receptor beta chain was documented in a study of T-cell memory formation after mild COVID-19. Germline CDR1 and CDR2: KGHSH and LQKENI. The ends were cut back, 6 bases at V and 1 base at J, with 13 bases in the middle. The CDR3 length is 14 residues. TCRdb processed the 5' RACE reads anew with MiXCR; each CDR3 protein has one entry. The data show just over 150,000 distinct CDR3 sequences, with less than 40% seen just once and more than 10% held by the top ten. The clonotype was recovered from an adult woman who had mild COVID-19 (a few samples of this study predate the infection). Cell type and time point are not known. Material for sequencing was PBMCs or a T cell subset sorted from them (not recorded which). The chain links TRBV18 to TRBJ2-7; perhaps TRBD1 as D (6 bases). In DNA, the CDR3 is TGTGCCAGCTCGCCCGGGGACAAGTCCTACGAGCAGTACTTC. This sequence encodes CASSPGDKSYEQYF.